Below are 27 T cell receptor beta chains sequenced from a single sample in a study of human T cells and chemical hapten exposure (dated by TCRdb to about 2021). The receptor library was made with RACE. Reads for this sample came from a NextSeq 500. TCRdb applied fastp at Q25 and MiXCR to the public reads, then kept only in-frame beta chains. Each CDR3 protein appears once, grouped with its most common genes and DNA. The sample has 45,000 to 60,000 distinct CDR3 sequences on record, 9.4% of them singletons. Of the sample, 13% to 15% is held by the ten largest clones. The time point label corresponds to: pre-sensitization, week 0. Explained via the paper, the treatment or condition label denotes: therapeutic diphenylcyclopropenone sensitization with weekly scalp DPC. This sample comprised whole blood, obtained in connection with sensitization to the hapten diphenylcyclopropenone (DPC). The receptors originated from a middle-aged woman with alopecia areata. Some clones in this sample may be carry-over from other donors' samples.

The CDR3 DNA follows: TGCGCCAGCAGCTTCCGCACCCGCGGGGGGTTGGACGGGGAGCTGTTTTTT. It is translated as CASSFRTRGGLDGELFF. J is TRBJ2-2 and V is TRBV4-1; the match to TRBD2 covers 8 bases. The CDR3 consists of 17 residues. Germline V gene data show CDR1 as MGHRA and CDR2 as YSYEKL. V lost 5 bases, J lost 7 bases, and 15 bases stayed unmatched.

This clonotype was picked up many times. The chain employs TRBV7-9 and TRBJ2-7; the D is unclear. CDR1 is SEHNR and CDR2 is FQNEAQ in the germline V gene (reference sequence). The CDR3 covers 16 residues. Trimming removed 4 bases from V and 3 bases from J, with 19 bases in between. CDR3 sequence: CASSSGQAQLDYEQYF. The DNA for the CDR3 is TGTGCCAGCAGCTCCGGCCAGGCGCAACTCGACTACGAGCAGTACTTC. The full variable domain, rest sourced from reference TRBV7-9 and TRBJ2-7, is DTGVSQNPRHKITKRGQNVTFRCDPISEHNRLYWYRQTLGQGPEFLTYFQNEAQLEKSRLLSDRFSAERPKGSFSTLEIQRTEQGDSAMYLCASSSGQAQLDYEQYFGPGTRLTVT.

This clonotype has ten or more counts. The rearrangement uses TRBV27 and TRBJ1-2; possible D gene TRBD1, 5 bases. From germline, CDR1 is MNHEY and CDR2 SMNVEV (reference sequence). V lost 5 bases, J lost 4 bases, and 20 bases lay in between. The length of the CDR3 is 16 residues. For the CDR3, the DNA is TGTGCCAGCAGTCCAGGGACGGCACCCCGAACCTATGGCTACACCTTC. It specifies CASSPGTAPRTYGYTF.

The CDR3 here is CASSPIHTQETQYF. The CDR3 coding sequence is TGTGCCAGCAGTCCTATACACACACAAGAGACCCAGTACTTC. V and J are TRBV27 and TRBJ2-5; D gene uncertain. Germline loops: CDR1 MNHEY, CDR2 SMNVEV (reference sequence). The germline V and J ends were trimmed by 5 bases and 2 bases, with 12 bases remaining between them. The CDR3 extends over 14 amino acids.

This clonotype was seen a few times. CDR3 loop: CASSVGQGAEKLFF. CDR3 bases: TGTGCCAGCAGTGTGGGACAGGGGGCGGAAAAACTGTTTTTT. The chain carries TRBV6-1 and TRBJ1-4; 12 positions agree with TRBD1. The CDR3 runs to 14 residues. In germline, CDR1 is MNHNS, CDR2 SASEGT. V was clipped by 4 bases and J by 8 bases; unmatched bases: 2.

CDR3 region: CASSVDRGYYGYTF. DNA of the CDR3: TGTGCCAGCAGCGTTGACAGGGGGTACTATGGCTACACCTTC. The chain has TRBV12-3 or TRBV12-4 and TRBJ1-2; TRBD1 matches at 9 bases. V lost 6 bases, J lost 3 bases, and 5 bases stayed unmatched. There are 14 residues in the CDR3.

This sequence joins TRBV4-1 and TRBJ1-5; D unclear. Trimming removed 5 bases from V and 6 bases from J, with 14 bases in between. The CDR3 is 14 residues long. Germline V gives CDR1 MGHRA, CDR2 YSYEKL. The CDR3 nucleotides are TGCGCCAGCAGCTATCTGGGAGGTCGTCAGCCCCAGCATTTT. Translation: CASSYLGGRQPQHF.

This clonotype was observed at least ten times. The gene calls are TRBV3-1 and TRBJ1-1; D gene unclear. The V gene's germline CDR1 is LGHDT and CDR2 YNNKEL (reference sequence). The CDR3 consists of 17 residues. Between the trimmed V and J ends, which lost 1 base and 4 bases, there was a span of 19 bases. CDR3 protein: CASSQGPTAVPGTEAFF. The CDR3 nucleotides read TGTGCCAGCAGCCAAGGCCCCACGGCCGTTCCGGGCACTGAAGCTTTCTTT. Full variable domain (rest looked up from reference TRBV3-1 and TRBJ1-1): DTAVSQTPKYLVTQMGNDKSIKCEQNLGHDTMYWYKQDSKKFLKIMFSYNNKELIINETVPNRFSPKSPDKAHLNLHINSLELGDSAVYFCASSQGPTAVPGTEAFFGQGTRLTVV.

On this clonotype itself: A much bigger clone sits one base away, suggesting this may be a read error. The chain has TRBV25-1 and TRBJ2-3; D not certain. CDR3 length: 13 residues. CDR1 is MGHDK and CDR2 is SYGVNS in the germline V gene. CDR3 amino acids: CASSDMVTDMQYF. DNA for the CDR3: TGTGCCAGCAGTGATATGGTGACGGATATGCAGTATTTT.

This clonotype occurred many times. The rearrangement uses TRBV29-1 and TRBJ2-3; 9 nucleotides align to TRBD1. J gave up 0 bases and V 8 bases, and 9 bases lay outside the gene matches. The CDR3 runs 15 residues. CDR1 is SQVTM, CDR2 ANQGSEA, per germline. The CDR3 region is CSSTDRGTSTDTQYF. DNA for the CDR3: TGCAGCTCCACCGACAGGGGGACTAGCACAGATACGCAGTATTTT.

This clonotype was recorded at least ten times. The rearrangement links TRBV6-6 to TRBJ1-1; D uncertain. Germline CDR1 reads MNHNY; CDR2 reads SVGAGI (reference sequence). The V end was cut by 2 bases, the J end by 3 bases, with 10 bases between. The CDR3 runs 14 residues. The CDR3 loop is CASSYGGSDTEAFF. The CDR3 coding sequence is TGTGCCAGCAGTTACGGAGGGAGCGACACTGAAGCTTTCTTT.

The chain recombines TRBV10-3 with TRBJ1-2; D may be TRBD1 (5 bases). CDR1 and CDR2 from the germline V gene are ENHRY and SYGVKD. The length of the CDR3 is 13 residues. V was trimmed by 10 bases and J by 4 bases, leaving 16 bases between them. Here the CDR3 DNA reads TGTGCCAGTAGCTCCGGGACGATCTATGGCTACACCTTC. The encoded protein is CASSSGTIYGYTF.

This clonotype showed up many times. CDR3 residues: CASSRGQNHSPLHF. The CDR3 DNA reads TGTGCCAGCAGTCGAGGACAAAACCATTCACCCCTCCACTTT. This chain links TRBV6-5 with TRBJ1-6; D possibly corresponds to TRBD1 (5 bases). Germline CDR1 reads MNHEY; CDR2 reads SVGAGI. CDR3 size: 14 residues. Trimming cost V 5 bases and J 8 bases, with 13 bases left between them.

Concerning this clonotype itself: Since a much larger clone is just one base distant, this may be a read error. The chain uses TRBV18 and TRBJ2-7, with D perhaps TRBD2 (6 bases). The CDR3 covers 13 residues. Germline assignment: CDR1 KGHSH and CDR2 LQKENI. Trimming left V 6 bases short and J 6 bases short, with 15 bases between. Here the CDR3 DNA reads TGTGCCAGCTCCAGGACGGAGGGGTCCGAGCAGTACTTC. Its translation is CASSRTEGSEQYF.

This clonotype was seen more than once but under ten times. This sequence joins TRBV6-6 and TRBJ1-5; D uncertain. The V end lost 5 bases, the J end lost 2 bases, and 13 bases lay between the germline ends. The CDR3 spans 15 residues. CDR1 and CDR2 (germline): MNHNY, SVGAGI (reference sequence). The CDR3 loop is CASSPRLEGNQPQHF. CDR3 DNA: TGTGCCAGCAGTCCGAGACTGGAGGGCAATCAGCCCCAGCATTTT.

This clonotype showed up many times. J is TRBJ2-7 and V is TRBV7-9; D perhaps matches TRBD2 (6 bases). The germline V gene encodes CDR1 SEHNR and CDR2 FQNEAQ (reference sequence). The CDR3 is 13 amino acids. Trimming took off 3 bases at V and 2 bases at J, with 8 bases between the two ends. This CDR3 reads CASSFSGAYEQYF. CDR3 in DNA: TGTGCCAGCAGCTTTAGCGGAGCCTACGAGCAGTACTTC.

This clonotype was detected ten times or more. The chain recombines TRBV6-2 or TRBV6-3 with TRBJ2-3, with D unresolved. The CDR3 length is 13 residues. CDR1 and CDR2 (germline): MNHEY, SVGEGT. V lost 4 bases and J lost 6, with 11 bases in between. The CDR3 sequence: CASSSIETDTQYF. In nucleotides, the CDR3 is TGTGCCAGCAGTTCGATCGAGACGGATACGCAGTATTTT.

There are many counts of this clonotype. This chain joins TRBV20-1 and TRBJ2-3; 9 bases align to TRBD2. Germline V gene sequence: CDR1 DFQATT, CDR2 SNEGSKA (reference sequence). V was clipped by 3 bases and J by 10 bases; unmatched bases: 8. The CDR3 is made up of 13 amino acids. The CDR3 region has the DNA TGCAGTGCTAGCGAGCTAGCGGGGTTGGCGCAGTATTTT. This encodes CSASELAGLAQYF.

Many counts were recorded for this clonotype. The chain employs TRBV5-1 and TRBJ1-1, with 8 bases identical to TRBD1. V gave up 3 bases and J gave up 6 bases; unmatched junction bases: 13. CDR3 length: 16 residues. In germline, CDR1 is SGHRS, CDR2 YFSETQ. The CDR3 DNA reads TGCGCCAGCAGCTCAGGGACAGGTTGGAGTGTGCCTGAAGCTTTCTTT. It is translated as CASSSGTGWSVPEAFF.

This clonotype was recorded many times. This chain connects TRBV3-1 to TRBJ2-5; TRBD2 aligns across 8 bases. Germline CDR1 and CDR2: LGHDT and YNNKEL (reference sequence). This CDR3 has 17 residues. V lost 4 bases to trimming and J lost 1 base; unmatched junction nucleotides: 11. The CDR3 sequence is CASSRLLNSGVQETQYF. In DNA form, the CDR3 reads TGTGCCAGCAGCCGCCTGCTGAATAGCGGGGTCCAAGAGACCCAGTACTTC.

The chain is built from TRBV29-1 and TRBJ2-3; TRBD1 is a possible D gene (6 bases). The CDR3 runs to 14 residues. The germline V gene encodes CDR1 SQVTM and CDR2 ANQGSEA. V dropped 7 bases and J dropped 0 bases, with 14 bases sitting between them. The CDR3 DNA reads TGCAGCGGAATGACGGGACAAAGCACAGATACGCAGTATTTT. It specifies CSGMTGQSTDTQYF.

This clonotype was found a few times. This rearrangement joins TRBV7-9 to TRBJ2-7; tentatively, D is TRBD2 (6 bases). Trimming removed 5 bases from V and 5 bases from J, with 10 bases in between. Germline CDR1 and CDR2: SEHNR and FQNEAQ (reference sequence). The CDR3 is 12 amino acids. The CDR3 nucleotides are TGTGCCAGCAGCGTGCCGGGAGACGAGCAGTACTTC. It encodes CASSVPGDEQYF.

In regard to this clonotype: It is likely a read error, because the conserved phenylalanine at the end of the CDR3 is missing. No DNA is shown, since the ends of the CDR3 on it are uncertain; the CDR3 is the one TCRdb lists. This chain links TRBV21-1 with TRBJ1-1. TRBV21-1 is listed as a pseudogene. The CDR3 is made up of 10 amino acids, end residues included. The CDR3 sequence: CASSKGGDSG.

In this sample, this clonotype turned up many times. V usage is TRBV20-1 and J usage is TRBJ2-3; TRBD1 matches at 9 bases. Germline-derived CDR1 and CDR2 are DFQATT and SNEGSKA (reference sequence). CDR3 length: 16 amino acids. V shed 6 bases and J 3 bases; nucleotides not matched to a gene: 13. CDR3 sequence: CSAPLGQGRWTDTQYF. CDR3 in DNA: TGCAGTGCCCCCTTAGGACAGGGGAGGTGGACAGATACGCAGTATTTT.

The sample holds many counts of this clonotype. The chain joins TRBV7-2 to TRBJ2-5; a weak D match, TRBD1 (5 bases). CDR1 and CDR2 from the germline V gene are SGHTA and FQGNSA. This CDR3 has 17 amino acids. Trimming stripped 4 bases from V and 1 base from J, with 19 bases between. The CDR3 sequence is CASSSHTYRSFQETQYF. CDR3 DNA: TGTGCCAGCAGCTCCCATACTTACAGGTCCTTCCAAGAGACCCAGTACTTC.

This clonotype was seen many times. This chain uses TRBV5-1 with TRBJ2-2; 11 bases are shared with TRBD2. CDR1 and CDR2 from the germline V gene are SGHRS and YFSETQ. V trimming: 0 bases; J trimming: 6 bases; junction bases outside the gene matches: 16. This CDR3 has 20 residues. CDR3 sequence (DNA): TGCGCCAGCAGCTTGGCCTCTCCTAGCGGGGGGCCTGGAGGCTCCGGGGAGCTGTTTTTT. This encodes CASSLASPSGGPGGSGELFF.

This clonotype was detected many times. The J gene is TRBJ1-3, the V gene TRBV28, with TRBD1 matching 7 bases. The CDR3 sequence is 13 residues long. Germline values: CDR1 MDHEN, CDR2 SYDVKM. With V trimmed by 8 bases and J by 4 bases, 5 bases remained unmatched. The CDR3 sequence is CASETGSGNTIYF. The CDR3 DNA reads as TGTGCCAGCGAGACAGGGTCAGGAAACACCATATATTTT.